The 18 T cell receptor beta chains listed next were all sequenced from one sample in a study of CD8+ T cells in alopecia areata. Treatment of the sample: oral pan-JAK inhibitor, 5-10 mg twice daily. RNA extraction and reverse transcription yielded cDNA as sequencing template. The method was immunoSEQ multiplex PCR; TCRdb's version includes in-frame clones alone and lacks a portion of them. The sample yields over 200,000 clones, around 65% seen once. The specimen was CD4+ T cells sorted from blood, collected at week 4, from a patient treated with tofacitinib. Receptor source: a human donor with alopecia areata.

This chain uses TRBV6-5 with TRBJ2-1; TRBD2 matches 8 bases. This CDR3 region has 16 residues. Unmatched junction bases numbered 4, after V lost 3 bases and J lost 0 bases. Looked up from germline, CDR1 is MNHEY and CDR2 is SVGAGI. CDR3 region: CASSYNAGGSYNEQFF. The CDR3 DNA is TGTGCCAGCAGTTATAACGCGGGGGGCTCCTACAATGAGCAGTTCTTC.

This chain connects TRBV29-1 to TRBJ2-5, with D possibly matching TRBD2 (6 bases). This CDR3 has 13 residues. Trimming took off 3 bases at V and 4 bases at J, with 12 bases between the two ends. The germline V gene has CDR1 SQVTM and CDR2 ANQGSEA. This CDR3 is CSVEAGGTETQYF. DNA for the CDR3: TGCAGCGTTGAGGCAGGAGGGACAGAGACCCAGTACTTC.

Only a few counts were recorded for this clone. The V call is TRBV5-6, the J call TRBJ2-5; 11 positions match TRBD1. J gave up 5 bases and V 5 bases, and 5 bases lay outside the gene matches. From germline, CDR1 is SGHDT and CDR2 YYEEEE. The CDR3 is 14 residues long. The CDR3 region is CASRMWDRGETQYF. DNA of the CDR3: TGTGCCAGCAGGATGTGGGACAGGGGGGAGACCCAGTACTTC. The whole variable domain, filled in from reference TRBV5-6 and TRBJ2-5, reads DAGVTQSPTHLIKTRGQQVTLRCSPKSGHDTVSWYQQALGQGPQFIFQYYEEEERQRGNFPDRFSGHQFPNYSSELNVNALLLGDSALYLCASRMWDRGETQYFGPGTRLLVL.

This chain links TRBV27 with TRBJ1-6, with D uncertain. Germline V CDR1 and CDR2: MNHEY, SMNVEV (reference sequence). The CDR3 is 14 amino acids. Trimming removed 2 bases from V and 7 bases from J, with 9 bases in between. The DNA for the CDR3 is TGTGCCAGCAGTTTAAGTCAGATCAATTCACCCCTCCACTTT. This encodes CASSLSQINSPLHF.

For this clone: At the DNA level, this CDR3 is encoded by other sequences in the same sample as well. The chain joins TRBV18 to TRBJ2-7; D is undetermined. This CDR3 comprises 14 residues. The germline V and J ends were trimmed by 3 bases and 0 bases, with 9 bases remaining between them. Germline loops: CDR1 KGHSH, CDR2 LQKENI. CDR3 region: CASSPRGASYEQYF. The CDR3 nucleotides are TGTGCCAGCTCACCTCGCGGAGCCTCCTACGAGCAGTACTTC.

The V call is TRBV4-1, the J call TRBJ1-2; possibly TRBD1 for D (5 bases). The CDR3 consists of 16 residues. Between the trimmed V and J ends, which lost 0 bases and 0 bases, there was a span of 11 bases. CDR1 MGHRA and CDR2 YSYEKL come from the germline V gene. CDR3 amino acids: CASSQDSPGANYGYTF. In nucleotides, the CDR3 is TGCGCCAGCAGCCAAGATAGCCCGGGGGCTAACTATGGCTACACCTTC.

In this sample, this clone turned up a few times. J is TRBJ1-2 and V is TRBV29-1; D uncertain. V was shortened by 1 base and J by 2 bases, with 5 bases between the two germline ends. CDR1 is SQVTM, CDR2 ANQGSEA, per germline. The CDR3 totals 12 residues. The DNA for the CDR3 is TGCAGCGTTGAAGGCGAGAACTATGGCTACACCTTC. Residues: CSVEGENYGYTF.

V and J are TRBV4-1 and TRBJ2-3, with 11 bases that match TRBD2. CDR1 and CDR2 (germline): MGHRA, YSYEKL. The CDR3 spans 16 residues. J was trimmed by 2 bases and V by 3 bases; bases with no gene match: 4. CDR3 loop: CASSHPSGGPTDTQYF. The CDR3 DNA sequence: TGCGCCAGCAGCCATCCTAGCGGGGGGCCCACAGATACGCAGTATTTT.

This clone was detected only a few times. The rearrangement joins TRBV30 to TRBJ2-6; TRBD2 might be the D (7 bases). The germline V gene encodes CDR1 GTSNPN and CDR2 SVGIG (reference sequence). The CDR3 has 13 amino acids. With 8 bases removed from V and 3 bases from J, the gap between germline ends came to 11 bases. CDR3 loop: CAQGRDGANVLTF. The CDR3 DNA is TGTGCCCAGGGGAGGGATGGGGCCAACGTCCTGACTTTC.

A single count supports this clone. J is TRBJ1-3 and V is TRBV29-1; D unclear. The CDR3 is 11 amino acids. Germline values: CDR1 SQVTM, CDR2 ANQGSEA. V shed 2 bases and J shed 4 bases, with 3 bases lying between them. This CDR3 reads CSVEMGNTIYF. The CDR3 DNA reads as TGCAGCGTTGAAATGGGAAACACCATATATTTT.

The sample holds a few counts of this clone. The chain links TRBV6-1 to TRBJ1-2; 7 bases are a match to TRBD1. Germline CDR1 MNHNS, CDR2 SASEGT. Losses at the gene ends were 6 bases for V and 5 bases for J; bases not matched to a gene: 9. The CDR3 is 14 amino acids. Written as DNA, the CDR3 is TGTGCCAGCAGCCTGGGACAGCTTCGGTATGGCTACACCTTC. It encodes CASSLGQLRYGYTF.

CDR3 region: CASSGEGSYNSPLHF. The DNA for the CDR3 is TGTGCCAGCAGCGGGGAGGGCTCCTATAATTCACCCCTCCACTTT. This rearrangement joins TRBV7-9 to TRBJ1-6; D gene unclear. The germline CDR1 and CDR2 sequences are SEHNR and FQNEAQ (reference sequence). The V and J ends lost 5 bases and 0 bases respectively, with 8 bases between them. This CDR3 region has 15 residues.

This chain uses TRBV5-1 with TRBJ2-2, with 9 bases that match TRBD2. Germline CDR1 and CDR2: SGHRS and YFSETQ. The CDR3 runs 16 residues. V trimming: 4 bases; J trimming: 2 bases; junction bases outside the gene matches: 6. The CDR3 loop is CASSKSGGLNTGELFF. DNA for the CDR3: TGCGCCAGCAGCAAAAGCGGGGGGCTCAACACCGGGGAGCTGTTTTTT.

This clone was seen only once. The V call is TRBV29-1, the J call TRBJ1-6, with a weak D call TRBD1 (6 bases). Trimming shortened V by 7 bases and J by 5 bases, and 9 bases separated the two germline ends. This CDR3 comprises 12 residues. Germline lookup yields CDR1 SQVTM and CDR2 ANQGSEA. CDR3 sequence: CSARTDNSPLHF. DNA for the CDR3: TGCAGCGCCCGGACAGATAATTCACCCCTCCACTTT.

J is TRBJ1-3 and V is TRBV20-1; D call uncertain. V lost 5 bases, J lost 0 bases, and 2 bases lay in between. The germline V gene encodes CDR1 DFQATT and CDR2 SNEGSKA (reference sequence). The CDR3 length is 11 residues. CDR3 amino acids: CSAYSGNTIYF. The DNA for the CDR3 is TGCAGTGCTTACTCTGGAAACACCATATATTTT.

V is TRBV5-1 and J is TRBJ1-2, with TRBD1 matching over 9 bases. This CDR3 is built from 14 residues. V shed 3 bases and J 7 bases; nucleotides not matched to a gene: 7. Per germline, CDR1 SGHRS and CDR2 YFSETQ. In DNA form, the CDR3 reads TGCGCCAGCAGCTGGGGAGGACAGGGGAGTGGCTACACCTTC. As protein: CASSWGGQGSGYTF.

The chain links TRBV5-6 to TRBJ1-1; the D is unclear. Trimming removed 1 base at V and 1 base at J, with 8 bases between. The germline V gene encodes CDR1 SGHDT and CDR2 YYEEEE. The CDR3 runs 14 residues. The CDR3 sequence: CASSLMAENTEAFF. The CDR3 DNA sequence: TGTGCCAGCAGCTTGATGGCGGAGAACACTGAAGCTTTCTTT.

The genes are TRBV5-1 and TRBJ1-1, with a weak D call TRBD1 (5 bases). This CDR3 is built from 17 residues. V was trimmed by 0 bases and J by 4 bases, leaving 19 bases between them. Germline values: CDR1 SGHRS, CDR2 YFSETQ. The chain's CDR3 is CASSLASSGRRSTEAFF. Here the CDR3 DNA reads TGCGCCAGCAGCTTGGCCAGTTCAGGGAGGAGATCCACTGAAGCTTTCTTT.